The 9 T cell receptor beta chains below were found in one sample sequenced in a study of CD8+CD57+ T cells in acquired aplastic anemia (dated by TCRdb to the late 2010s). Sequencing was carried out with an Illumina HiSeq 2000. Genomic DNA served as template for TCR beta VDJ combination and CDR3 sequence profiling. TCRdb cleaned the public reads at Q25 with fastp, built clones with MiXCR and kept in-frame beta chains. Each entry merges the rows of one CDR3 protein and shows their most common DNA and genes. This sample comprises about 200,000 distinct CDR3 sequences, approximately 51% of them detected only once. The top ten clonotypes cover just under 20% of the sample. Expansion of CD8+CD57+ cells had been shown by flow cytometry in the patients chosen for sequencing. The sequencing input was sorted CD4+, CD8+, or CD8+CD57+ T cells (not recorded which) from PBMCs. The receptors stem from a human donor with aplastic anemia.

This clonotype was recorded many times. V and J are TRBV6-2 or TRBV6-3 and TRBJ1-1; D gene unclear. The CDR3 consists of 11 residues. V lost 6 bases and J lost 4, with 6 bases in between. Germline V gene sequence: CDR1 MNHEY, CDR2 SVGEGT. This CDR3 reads CASRKVTEAFF. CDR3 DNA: TGTGCCAGCAGGAAGGTCACTGAAGCTTTCTTT.

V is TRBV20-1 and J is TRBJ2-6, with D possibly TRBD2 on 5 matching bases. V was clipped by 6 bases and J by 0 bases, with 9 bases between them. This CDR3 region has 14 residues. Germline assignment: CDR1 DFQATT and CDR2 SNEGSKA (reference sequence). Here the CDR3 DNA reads TGCAGTGCCATTGGGAGCTCTGGGGCCAACGTCCTGACTTTC. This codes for CSAIGSSGANVLTF.

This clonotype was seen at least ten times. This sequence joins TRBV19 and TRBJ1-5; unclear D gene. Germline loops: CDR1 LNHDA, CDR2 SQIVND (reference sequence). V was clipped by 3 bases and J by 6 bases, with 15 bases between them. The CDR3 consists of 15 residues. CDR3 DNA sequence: TGTGCCAGTAGTATCAACCAGAACCTGGGTCAGCCCCAGCATTTT. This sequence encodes CASSINQNLGQPQHF.

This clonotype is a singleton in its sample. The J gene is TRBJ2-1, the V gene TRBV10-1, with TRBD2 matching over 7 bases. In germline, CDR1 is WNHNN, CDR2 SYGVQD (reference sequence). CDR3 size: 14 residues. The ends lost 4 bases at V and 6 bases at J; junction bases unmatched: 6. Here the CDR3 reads CASSVLAESNEQFF. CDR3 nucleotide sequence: TGCGCCAGCAGTGTCCTAGCGGAGAGCAATGAGCAGTTCTTC.

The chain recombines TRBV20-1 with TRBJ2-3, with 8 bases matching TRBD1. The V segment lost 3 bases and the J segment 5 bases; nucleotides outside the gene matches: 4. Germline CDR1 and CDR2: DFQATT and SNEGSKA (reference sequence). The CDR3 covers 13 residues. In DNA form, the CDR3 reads TGCAGTGCTAGCAGGGGGCAGGGAGATACGCAGTATTTT. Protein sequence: CSASRGQGDTQYF.

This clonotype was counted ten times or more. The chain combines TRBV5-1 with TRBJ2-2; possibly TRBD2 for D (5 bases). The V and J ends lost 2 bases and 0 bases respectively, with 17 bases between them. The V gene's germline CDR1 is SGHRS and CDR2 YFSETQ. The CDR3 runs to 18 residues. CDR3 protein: CASSFDPRRASNTGELFF. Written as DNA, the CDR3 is TGCGCCAGCAGCTTCGATCCCAGGCGGGCGTCGAACACCGGGGAGCTGTTTTTT. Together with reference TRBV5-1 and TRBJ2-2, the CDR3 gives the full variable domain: KAGVTQTPRYLIKTRGQQVTLSCSPISGHRSVSWYQQTPGQGLQFLFEYFSETQRNKGNFPGRFSGRQFSNSRSEMNVSTLELGDSALYLCASSFDPRRASNTGELFFGEGSRLTVL.

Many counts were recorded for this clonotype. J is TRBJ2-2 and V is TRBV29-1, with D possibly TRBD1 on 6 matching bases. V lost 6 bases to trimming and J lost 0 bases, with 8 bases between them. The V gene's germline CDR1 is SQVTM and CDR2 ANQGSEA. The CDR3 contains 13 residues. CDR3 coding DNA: TGCAGCGTCAGGACAGCGAACACCGGGGAGCTGTTTTTT. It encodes CSVRTANTGELFF.

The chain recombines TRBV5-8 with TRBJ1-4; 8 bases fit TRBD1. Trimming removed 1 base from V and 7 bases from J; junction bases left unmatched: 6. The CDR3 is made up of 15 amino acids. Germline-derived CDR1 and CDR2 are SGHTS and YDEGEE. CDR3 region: CASSLRPTGGEKLFF. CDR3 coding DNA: TGTGCCAGCAGCTTGAGACCAACAGGGGGTGAAAAACTGTTTTTT.

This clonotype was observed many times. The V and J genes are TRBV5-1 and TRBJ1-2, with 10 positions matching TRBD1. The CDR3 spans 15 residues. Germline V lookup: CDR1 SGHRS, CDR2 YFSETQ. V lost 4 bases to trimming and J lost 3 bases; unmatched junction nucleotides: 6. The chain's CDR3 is CASSLAGTGDYGYTF. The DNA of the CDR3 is TGCGCCAGCAGCCTGGCCGGGACAGGGGACTATGGCTACACCTTC.